Following are 17 T cell receptor beta chains from one sample sequenced in a study of T cell repertoires in ileal Crohn's disease. Time point meaning: neoterminal ileum biopsy at postoperative endoscopy, about 6 months after surgery. Assay: immunoSEQ multiplex PCR; the TCRdb copy retains only in-frame clones and omits some. Seen here are roughly 2,000 clones, around 83% observed once, and the top ten hold roughly 6.6%. Sequenced sample: ileal tissue. The source of these receptors is an adult with Crohn's disease.

The J gene is TRBJ1-4, the V gene TRBV30; D uncertain. The CDR3 is 12 residues long. Trimming cost V 8 bases and J 10 bases, with 17 bases left between them. Germline lookup yields CDR1 GTSNPN and CDR2 SVGIG (reference sequence). The CDR3 reads CAGSGVLGKLFF. The CDR3 nucleotides are TGTGCCGGTAGCGGGGTTTTGGGAAAACTGTTTTTT.

V gene TRBV5-6 combines with J gene TRBJ1-4, with TRBD1 identical over 7 bases. The CDR3 consists of 13 residues. Trimming removed 3 bases from V and 8 bases from J; junction bases left unmatched: 4. The V gene's germline CDR1 is SGHDT and CDR2 YYEEEE. The CDR3 sequence: CASSYGTVEKLFF. The CDR3 DNA reads TGTGCCAGCAGCTACGGGACAGTCGAAAAACTGTTTTTT.

The chain uses TRBV10-3 and TRBJ2-1; maybe TRBD2 (6 bases). Trimming left V 3 bases short and J 7 bases short, with 7 bases between. The germline V gene encodes CDR1 ENHRY and CDR2 SYGVKD. The length of the CDR3 is 12 residues. The CDR3 DNA follows: TGTGCCATCAGTGAAAGCGGGAATGAGCAGTTCTTC. This codes for CAISESGNEQFF.

The V and J genes are TRBV7-9 and TRBJ2-1; D is perhaps TRBD1 (5 bases). Per the germline V gene, CDR1 is SEHNR and CDR2 is FQNEAQ (reference sequence). Trimming took 2 bases from V and 7 from J, leaving 12 bases between them. The CDR3 spans 14 residues. Written as DNA, the CDR3 is TGTGCCAGCAGCTTAAGCTCGACAGCTAATGAGCAGTTCTTC. Translating it yields CASSLSSTANEQFF.

This chain joins TRBV30 and TRBJ2-5; 7 bases align to TRBD2. J lost 5 bases, V lost 8 bases, and 5 bases had no gene match. Germline values: CDR1 GTSNPN, CDR2 SVGIG (reference sequence). This CDR3 region has 11 residues. The CDR3 spells CASSAGETQYF. The CDR3 nucleotides are TGTGCCAGTTCAGCGGGGGAGACCCAGTACTTC.

CDR3 nucleotide sequence: TGTGCCAGCAGTAGGTTCGGGGGGGATCGCGAGCAGTACTTC. Translation: CASSRFGGDREQYF. The chain combines TRBV6-5 with TRBJ2-7; 8 positions match TRBD2. CDR1 and CDR2 (germline): MNHEY, SVGAGI. The CDR3 is 14 residues long. The ends lost 5 bases at V and 6 bases at J; junction bases unmatched: 9.

V is TRBV19 and J is TRBJ2-7; D call uncertain. Trimming pared 3 bases from V and 6 bases from J, leaving 12 bases between. Germline-derived CDR1 and CDR2 are LNHDA and SQIVND (reference sequence). This CDR3 region has 13 residues. This CDR3 is CASSMGPRGEQYF. The CDR3 nucleotides are TGTGCCAGTAGTATGGGCCCGCGTGGCGAGCAGTACTTC.

The rearrangement uses TRBV27 and TRBJ2-1; 12 nucleotides match TRBD2. The CDR3 length is 14 residues. V lost 10 bases to trimming and J lost 9 bases; unmatched junction nucleotides: 10. CDR1 is MNHEY and CDR2 is SMNVEV in the germline V gene (reference sequence). CDR3 region: CATYPLAGGGEQFF. The CDR3 nucleotides read TGTGCCACCTATCCCCTAGCGGGAGGGGGTGAGCAGTTCTTC.

J is TRBJ2-1 and V is TRBV6-4; TRBD1 agrees at 7 bases. V lost 5 bases, J lost 4 bases, and 11 bases stayed unmatched. CDR3 size: 16 residues. The germline V gene has CDR1 MRHNA and CDR2 SNTAGT. In nucleotides, the CDR3 is TGTGCCAGCAGTTATGACAGGGCGACAGGTTACAATGAGCAGTTCTTC. It yields the protein CASSYDRATGYNEQFF.

V usage is TRBV4-3 and J usage is TRBJ1-5, with TRBD1 matching over 7 bases. Germline-derived CDR1 and CDR2 are LGHNA and YSLEER. V shed 6 bases, J shed 8 bases, and the junction held 13 bases outside the gene matches. The CDR3 contains 15 residues. The CDR3, as DNA: TGCGCCAGCAGACAGCCATTTAGGGGGCACAAGCCCCAGCATTTT. Its translation: CASRQPFRGHKPQHF.

The chain recombines TRBV6-5 with TRBJ1-6, with a possible D match to TRBD1 (5 bases). The V gene's germline CDR1 is MNHEY and CDR2 SVGAGI. Deletions cut 6 bases from V and 7 bases from J, with 16 bases between. The CDR3 extends over 15 amino acids. The CDR3: CASRLGGSLNSPLHF. Written as DNA, the CDR3 is TGTGCCAGCAGGCTCGGGGGGTCGTTAAATTCACCCCTCCACTTT.

V and J are TRBV29-1 and TRBJ2-5; no clear D. This CDR3 has 12 residues. Germline assignment: CDR1 SQVTM and CDR2 ANQGSEA. V was cut by 4 bases and J by 6 bases, with 12 bases left in between. The CDR3: CSVGGPTQTQYF. The CDR3 DNA reads as TGCAGCGTTGGAGGTCCAACGCAGACCCAGTACTTC.

The V gene is TRBV19, the J gene TRBJ2-6; TRBD1 aligns across 8 bases. This CDR3 spans 15 amino acids. V gave up 3 bases and J gave up 2 bases; unmatched junction bases: 0. The V gene's germline CDR1 is LNHDA and CDR2 SQIVND (reference sequence). Written as DNA, the CDR3 is TGTGCCAGTAGTATGGGACAGGCTGGGGCCAACGTCCTGACTTTC. It translates to CASSMGQAGANVLTF. The full variable domain, rest sourced from reference TRBV19 and TRBJ2-6, is DGGITQSPKYLFRKEGQNVTLSCEQNLNHDAMYWYRQDPGQGLRLIYYSQIVNDFQKGDIAEGYSVSREKKESFPLTVTSAQKNPTAFYLCASSMGQAGANVLTFGAGSRLTVL.

This sequence joins TRBV30 and TRBJ2-5; D call uncertain. The ends were cut back, 2 bases at V and 0 bases at J, with 7 bases in the middle. Per the germline V gene, CDR1 is GTSNPN and CDR2 is SVGIG (reference sequence). CDR3 length: 13 residues. The CDR3 region is CAWSTRYQETQYF. The CDR3 nucleotides are TGTGCCTGGAGTACCAGGTACCAAGAGACCCAGTACTTC.

This chain connects TRBV2 to TRBJ2-3, with 8 nucleotides matching TRBD2. Germline CDR1 SNHLY, CDR2 FYNNEI. J was trimmed by 1 base and V by 8 bases; bases with no gene match: 14. This CDR3 is 17 amino acids long. CDR3: CASGRGFSGARTDTQYF. The CDR3 region has the DNA TGTGCCAGCGGGAGGGGTTTTAGCGGGGCCCGCACAGATACGCAGTATTTT. Combining the CDR3 with reference TRBV2 and TRBJ2-3 gives the whole variable domain EPEVTQTPSHQVTQMGQEVILRCVPISNHLYFYWYRQILGQKVEFLVSFYNNEISEKSEIFDDQFSVERPDGSNFTLKIRSTKLEDSAMYFCASGRGFSGARTDTQYFGPGTRLTVL.

This clone has a handful of counts. The chain carries TRBV7-9 and TRBJ1-2; no clear D. Germline V gene lookup returns CDR1 SEHNR and CDR2 FQNEAQ (reference sequence). The CDR3 has 12 residues. V lost 5 bases and J 4 bases, leaving 8 bases between the germline ends. CDR3 residues: CASSREGYGYTF. The CDR3 DNA reads TGTGCCAGCAGCCGGGAGGGCTATGGCTACACCTTC.

This clone showed up just a few times. The gene calls are TRBV19 and TRBJ1-5; 8 bases align to TRBD1. V shed 3 bases, J shed 9 bases, and the junction held 10 bases outside the gene matches. Germline V gene sequence: CDR1 LNHDA, CDR2 SQIVND (reference sequence). The CDR3 loop spans 15 amino acids. CDR3 nucleotides: TGTGCCAGTAGTATTGACAGGGGACTTGGTAGGCCCCAGCATTTT. Its translation is CASSIDRGLGRPQHF. The variable domain in full, completed from reference TRBV19 and TRBJ1-5, reads DGGITQSPKYLFRKEGQNVTLSCEQNLNHDAMYWYRQDPGQGLRLIYYSQIVNDFQKGDIAEGYSVSREKKESFPLTVTSAQKNPTAFYLCASSIDRGLGRPQHFGDGTRLSIL.